The 23 T cell receptor beta chains listed next were all sequenced from one sample in a study of OX40 agonist ivuxolimab in advanced cancers. TCRdb's copy holds only in-frame clones and misses some; the assay was immunoSEQ multiplex PCR. The table lists more than 12,000 clones, roughly nine tenths of them singletons. Sample: CD4+ or CD8+ T cells sorted from blood, taken in a trial of the OX40 agonist ivuxolimab. These receptors were taken from an adult with an advanced solid tumor such as melanoma, head and neck, liver or kidney cancer.

CDR3 amino acids: CASSLFQKSSYEQYF. The CDR3 bases are TGTGCCAGCAGCTTGTTCCAGAAGAGCTCCTACGAGCAGTACTTC. The J gene is TRBJ2-7, the V gene TRBV11-2; no reliable D call. Trimming shortened V by 3 bases and J by 0 bases, and 12 bases separated the two germline ends. This CDR3 contains 15 residues. CDR1 is SGHAT, CDR2 FQNNGV, per germline.

V usage is TRBV12-5 and J usage is TRBJ2-7; maybe TRBD2 (7 bases). The germline gives CDR1 LGHNT, CDR2 FRNRAP. V was pared by 7 bases and J by 2 bases, with 21 bases between. The CDR3 has 16 amino acids. CDR3 DNA sequence: TGTGCTAGTGTTCCCCCCGGGGGGCGGGAAACCTACGAGCAGTACTTC. This sequence encodes CASVPPGGRETYEQYF.

The V call is TRBV7-9, the J call TRBJ2-5; weak D call: TRBD2 (6 bases). V was trimmed by 3 bases and J by 4 bases, leaving 12 bases between them. Germline CDR1 SEHNR, CDR2 FQNEAQ (reference sequence). The CDR3 is 14 residues long. In DNA form, the CDR3 reads TGTGCCAGCAGCTTTTATTCGGGAGTAGAGACCCAGTACTTC. Its translation is CASSFYSGVETQYF.

The chain recombines TRBV27 with TRBJ2-1, with TRBD2 matching over 7 bases. V shed 3 bases and J 6 bases; nucleotides not matched to a gene: 8. This CDR3 contains 15 residues. The germline V gene encodes CDR1 MNHEY and CDR2 SMNVEV (reference sequence). In nucleotides, the CDR3 is TGTGCCAGCAGTTTCGGCGCGGGAGCCCTCAATGAGCAGTTCTTC. Translating gives CASSFGAGALNEQFF.

This chain links TRBV7-9 with TRBJ1-6, with D hard to call. CDR1 SEHNR and CDR2 FQNEAQ come from the germline V gene (reference sequence). Between the trimmed V and J ends, which lost 1 base and 16 bases, there was a span of 11 bases. The CDR3 is 12 residues long. CDR3 in amino acids: CASSLDVTPLHF. In DNA, the CDR3 is TGTGCCAGCAGCTTAGATGTCACTCCTCTCCACTTT.

J is TRBJ2-7 and V is TRBV10-2, with 14 positions matching TRBD2. Germline CDR1 reads WSHSY; CDR2 reads SAAADI. Losses at the gene ends were 6 bases for V and 5 bases for J; bases not matched to a gene: 9. CDR3 length: 16 residues. The CDR3 coding sequence is TGCGCCAGCAGGCCCGGGACTAGCGGGAGCATCGACGAGCAGTACTTC. Its protein product is CASRPGTSGSIDEQYF.

The chain recombines TRBV9 with TRBJ2-3; D gene ambiguous. Deletions cut 0 bases from V and 2 bases from J, with 10 bases between. The CDR3 loop spans 15 amino acids. Germline-derived CDR1 and CDR2 are SGDLS and YYNGEE. CDR3 residues: CASSVEGSLTDTQYF. The DNA of the CDR3 is TGTGCCAGCAGCGTAGAAGGCAGCCTCACAGATACGCAGTATTTT.

J is TRBJ2-7 and V is TRBV28, with 9 bases aligning to TRBD1. Germline V gene sequence: CDR1 MDHEN, CDR2 SYDVKM. The CDR3 covers 15 residues. With 2 bases clipped from V and 3 bases from J, the junction kept 5 bases outside the gene matches. CDR3 bases: TGTGCCAGCAGTTTAAGGGGACAGGGACGCTACGAGCAGTACTTC. It translates to CASSLRGQGRYEQYF.

The chain links TRBV9 to TRBJ2-7; D may match TRBD1 or TRBD2 (8 bases each). This CDR3 has 15 residues. V lost 3 bases, J lost 7 bases, and 20 bases lay in between. CDR1 is SGDLS and CDR2 is YYNGEE in the germline V gene. CDR3 sequence (DNA): TGTGCCAGCAGCGCCGGGGGGGACAGGCCGTGGGAGCAGTACTTC. Protein sequence: CASSAGGDRPWEQYF.

The chain employs TRBV5-4 and TRBJ1-2; D uncertain. Germline CDR1 reads SGHNT; CDR2 reads YYREEE (reference sequence). Trimming took off 0 bases at V and 7 bases at J, with 13 bases between the two ends. CDR3 length: 14 amino acids. In nucleotides, the CDR3 is TGTGCCAGCAGCTTGGTCGAGGGTAGGGTTGGCTACACCTTC. Protein sequence: CASSLVEGRVGYTF.

V is TRBV27 and J is TRBJ2-2; no firm D call. CDR3 size: 14 residues. Germline loops: CDR1 MNHEY, CDR2 SMNVEV (reference sequence). Trimming cost V 5 bases and J 7 bases, with 14 bases left between them. The CDR3 here is CASSEETWVGELFF. CDR3 in DNA: TGTGCCAGCAGTGAGGAGACATGGGTCGGGGAGCTGTTTTTT.

This clone was counted only a few times. V and J are TRBV30 and TRBJ1-1; no clear D. The length of the CDR3 is 12 residues. V dropped 1 base and J dropped 1 base, with 4 bases sitting between them. Germline V gene lookup returns CDR1 GTSNPN and CDR2 SVGIG (reference sequence). The CDR3 protein is CAWSAGNTEAFF. The CDR3 DNA reads TGTGCCTGGAGTGCAGGGAACACTGAAGCTTTCTTT.

J is TRBJ1-2 and V is TRBV7-6; D not certain. V lost 4 bases to trimming and J lost 4 bases, with 7 bases between them. CDR1 and CDR2 from the germline V gene are SGHVS and FNYEAQ. The length of the CDR3 is 12 residues. The chain's CDR3 is CASSSDAYGYTF. The CDR3 region has the DNA TGTGCCAGCAGCTCGGATGCCTATGGCTACACCTTC.

The genes are TRBV27 and TRBJ2-7; the D gene is possibly TRBD1 (6 bases). The CDR3 is made up of 15 amino acids. Germline V gives CDR1 MNHEY, CDR2 SMNVEV (reference sequence). V lost 2 bases to trimming and J lost 2 bases, with 13 bases between them. The DNA for the CDR3 is TGTGCCAGCAGTTTAAGCGGTGGACAGACCTACGAGCAGTACTTC. It specifies CASSLSGGQTYEQYF.

The chain is built from TRBV6-1 and TRBJ1-2; D is possibly TRBD1 (6 bases). Germline CDR1 reads MNHNS; CDR2 reads SASEGT. The CDR3 loop spans 14 amino acids. V was trimmed by 8 bases and J by 5 bases, leaving 18 bases between them. The CDR3 region is CASEPTGYGYGYTF. As DNA, the CDR3 is TGTGCCAGCGAGCCTACAGGGTATGGATATGGCTACACCTTC.

The chain recombines TRBV11-2 with TRBJ2-5, with 9 bases that match TRBD1. The germline CDR1 and CDR2 sequences are SGHAT and FQNNGV. V shed 5 bases, J shed 1 base, and the junction held 11 bases outside the gene matches. The CDR3 contains 17 residues. CDR3 nucleotide sequence: TGTGCCAGCAGCGGGGACAGGGAAAATAATGTCCAAGAGACCCAGTACTTC. This codes for CASSGDRENNVQETQYF. The whole variable domain, remainder taken from reference TRBV11-2 and TRBJ2-5, is EAGVAQSPRYKIIEKRQSVAFWCNPISGHATLYWYQQILGQGPKLLIQFQNNGVVDDSQLPKDRFSAERLKGVDSTLKIQPAKLEDSAVYLCASSGDRENNVQETQYFGPGTRLLVL.

This rearrangement joins TRBV27 to TRBJ2-3, with TRBD2 matching over 12 bases. V dropped 4 bases and J dropped 4; count of bases not matched to a gene: 6. CDR1 MNHEY and CDR2 SMNVEV come from the germline V gene (reference sequence). The CDR3 has 16 residues. CDR3 sequence reads: CASSSQLAGGSDTQYF. In nucleotides, the CDR3 is TGTGCCAGCAGTTCCCAACTAGCGGGAGGATCAGATACGCAGTATTTT.

V and J are TRBV6-5 and TRBJ2-5; D unresolved. Between the trimmed V and J ends, which lost 0 bases and 1 base, there was a span of 9 bases. CDR3 length: 15 residues. Looked up from germline, CDR1 is MNHEY and CDR2 is SVGAGI. CDR3 sequence: CASSYSFAVQETQYF. The CDR3 nucleotides are TGTGCCAGCAGTTACTCGTTCGCGGTCCAAGAGACCCAGTACTTC.

This clone came up once. This chain uses TRBV19 with TRBJ1-4; D not certain. The CDR3 runs 15 residues. Germline V gives CDR1 LNHDA, CDR2 SQIVND (reference sequence). V shed 6 bases and J shed 3 bases, with 14 bases lying between them. As DNA, the CDR3 is TGTGCCAGTAGCAGTCACACGGGGTCTAATGAAAAACTGTTTTTT. Protein: CASSSHTGSNEKLFF.

As DNA, the CDR3 is TGTGCCAGCAGCTTAGGAGGGATCGAGCAGTACTTC. Translation: CASSLGGIEQYF. The gene calls are TRBV7-2 and TRBJ2-5; D is possibly TRBD2 (5 bases). The DNA end is a closer match to TRBJ2-7, so the J assignment may be wrong. CDR1 is SGHTA, CDR2 FQGNSA, per germline. This CDR3 spans 12 amino acids.

The V and J genes are TRBV9 and TRBJ2-1, with D perhaps TRBD2 (6 bases). The germline V gene encodes CDR1 SGDLS and CDR2 YYNGEE. This CDR3 is built from 17 residues. V lost 1 base and J 6 bases, leaving 20 bases between the germline ends. The DNA of the CDR3 is TGTGCCAGCAGCGTACCCGAGGCCGGGACTTTCACCAATGAGCAGTTCTTC. Translated: CASSVPEAGTFTNEQFF.

CDR3 amino acids: CASSLKANEQFF. CDR3 nucleotide sequence: TGTGCCAGCAGCTTAAAAGCCAATGAGCAGTTCTTC. The rearrangement links TRBV13 to TRBJ2-1; D uncertain. This CDR3 comprises 12 residues. CDR1 is PRHDT and CDR2 is FYEKMQ in the germline V gene (reference sequence). Trimming removed 2 bases at V and 6 bases at J, with 5 bases between.

The chain combines TRBV27 with TRBJ2-3, with a tentative D call TRBD2 (5 bases). The CDR3 runs to 14 residues. Germline CDR1 MNHEY, CDR2 SMNVEV (reference sequence). Trimming took off 0 bases at V and 4 bases at J, with 8 bases between the two ends. CDR3 sequence reads: CASSLSSGADTQYF. The CDR3 coding sequence is TGTGCCAGCAGTTTATCGTCCGGGGCAGATACGCAGTATTTT.